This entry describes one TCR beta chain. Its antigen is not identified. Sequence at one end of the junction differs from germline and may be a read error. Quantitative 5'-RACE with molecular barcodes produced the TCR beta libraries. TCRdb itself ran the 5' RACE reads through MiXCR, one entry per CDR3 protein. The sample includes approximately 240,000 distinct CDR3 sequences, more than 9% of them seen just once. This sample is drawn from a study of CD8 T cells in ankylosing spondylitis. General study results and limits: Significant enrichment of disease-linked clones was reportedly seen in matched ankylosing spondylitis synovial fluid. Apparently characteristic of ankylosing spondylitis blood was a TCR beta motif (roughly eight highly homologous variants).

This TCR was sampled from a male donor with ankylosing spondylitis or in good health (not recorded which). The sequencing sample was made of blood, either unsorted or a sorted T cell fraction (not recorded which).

CDR3 sequence reads: CVSSSSDGLYNEQFF. The CDR3 DNA is TGTGTCAGCAGTTCTTCTGACGGGCTTTACAATGAGCAGTTCTTC. The chain uses TRBV6-5 and TRBJ2-1; D gene uncertain. Germline CDR1 and CDR2: MNHEY and SVGAGI. This CDR3 is built from 15 residues.